This T cell receptor (beta chain) originates from a study of T cell repertoires in cytomegalovirus infection. The wider study: Carrying CMV and the relevant HLA type showed in public TCR beta signatures.

TCRdb recomputed calls from the reads with MiXCR, one row per CDR3 protein. The sample includes approximately 260,000 distinct CDR3 sequences, about 15% of them seen just once. With 7 bases removed from V and 6 bases from J, the gap between germline ends came to 15 bases. The CDR3 length is 14 residues. Germline V CDR1 and CDR2: MDHEN, SYDVKM. Notes on the study in general: HLA-C-restricted CMV clonotypes gave the most frequent clonotype in two of eight donors. Pooled public TCR beta family frequency picked out CMV carriers with the relevant HLA.

This clonotype was found a few times. No antigen is known for it. V is TRBV28 and J is TRBJ2-2; D is undetermined. The specimen sequenced was CD8+ T cells from PBMCs. This TCR was recovered from a human donor in good health (CMV status not recorded). Some clones in this sample may be carry-over from other donors' samples. The CDR3 reads CASTPDQAPGELFF. CDR3 in DNA: TGTGCCAGCACCCCGGACCAAGCGCCCGGGGAGCTGTTTTTT.